Each of the 10 T cell receptor beta chains below was sequenced from the same sample in a study of long-term antiretroviral therapy in people with HIV. Investigators performed immunoSEQ version v3.0 at survey level. Only in-frame clones appear in the TCRdb table, and some are missing; sequencing was by immunoSEQ multiplex PCR. Here the sample spans about 33,000 clones, 60% to 85% being singletons. The source was unsorted PBMCs, collected 2 years after starting antiretroviral therapy. The source is a woman aged 50 to 65 with HIV.

The chain couples TRBV15 to TRBJ2-7; TRBD2 agrees at 7 bases. Germline V gene data show CDR1 as LNHNV and CDR2 as YYDKDF (reference sequence). V lost 4 bases to trimming and J lost 3 bases; unmatched junction nucleotides: 6. CDR3 length equals 14 residues. CDR3 nucleotide sequence: TGTGCCACCAGCACGGTGCGGGAGAGCTACGAGCAGTACGTC. Translating it yields CATSTVRESYEQYV.

The chain couples TRBV4-1 to TRBJ2-5, with D possibly being TRBD2 (7 bases). Trimming took off 0 bases at V and 0 bases at J, with 20 bases between the two ends. This CDR3 is 19 amino acids long. Germline CDR1 reads MGHRA; CDR2 reads YSYEKL. CDR3 nucleotide sequence: TGCGCCAGCAGCCAAGATCAAGGGTGGCGGGGGACACACCAAGAGACCCAGTACTTC. It yields the protein CASSQDQGWRGTHQETQYF.

The sample holds one count of this clone. The gene calls are TRBV29-1 and TRBJ1-2, with a tentative D call TRBD1 (5 bases). CDR1 is SQVTM, CDR2 ANQGSEA, per germline. The germline V and J ends were trimmed by 4 bases and 0 bases, with 12 bases remaining between them. This CDR3 is built from 14 residues. The CDR3 DNA reads TGCAGCGTTGCCCCCGACAGCGCTAACTATGGCTACACCTTC. Amino acids: CSVAPDSANYGYTF.

This clone was observed a single time. The rearrangement uses TRBV18 and TRBJ2-3; D remains unclear. CDR3 size: 16 residues. V was clipped by 0 bases and J by 0 bases, with 10 bases between them. Germline V gene data show CDR1 as KGHSH and CDR2 as LQKENI. The CDR3, as DNA: TGTGCCAGCTCACCACCTGAGTGGTATAGCACAGATACGCAGTATTTT. Translated: CASSPPEWYSTDTQYF.

The chain uses TRBV5-1 and TRBJ2-6, with TRBD2 identical over 12 bases. Germline lookup yields CDR1 SGHRS and CDR2 YFSETQ. CDR3 length: 21 amino acids. The trim removed 0 bases at V and 4 bases at J, leaving 14 bases unmatched. The CDR3 sequence is CASSLELAGGLAEAGANVLTF. The DNA of the CDR3 is TGCGCCAGCAGCTTGGAGCTAGCGGGGGGGCTTGCGGAAGCCGGGGCCAACGTCCTGACTTTC. Full variable domain (rest looked up from reference TRBV5-1 and TRBJ2-6): KAGVTQTPRYLIKTRGQQVTLSCSPISGHRSVSWYQQTPGQGLQFLFEYFSETQRNKGNFPGRFSGRQFSNSRSEMNVSTLELGDSALYLCASSLELAGGLAEAGANVLTFGAGSRLTVL.

This clone came up a few times. The genes are TRBV6-6 and TRBJ1-5; the D is unclear. The CDR3 extends over 14 amino acids. Germline values: CDR1 MNHNY, CDR2 SVGAGI (reference sequence). V was trimmed by 7 bases and J by 4 bases, leaving 14 bases between them. CDR3: CASTKADLNQPQHF. CDR3 sequence (DNA): TGTGCCAGCACCAAGGCGGACCTAAATCAGCCCCAGCATTTT.

A single count supports this clone. The chain couples TRBV27 to TRBJ2-2; possible D gene TRBD1, 6 bases. This CDR3 contains 14 residues. The germline CDR1 and CDR2 sequences are MNHEY and SMNVEV (reference sequence). The V end lost 6 bases, the J end lost 8 bases, and 16 bases lay between the germline ends. CDR3: CASRRGHKQGELFF. In DNA, the CDR3 is TGTGCCAGCAGACGGGGACACAAACAAGGGGAGCTGTTTTTT.

This sequence joins TRBV18 and TRBJ2-3; the D call may be TRBD1 or TRBD2 (6 bases each). This CDR3 has 20 amino acids. The V and J ends lost 4 bases and 1 base respectively, with 27 bases between them. CDR1 and CDR2 from the germline V gene are KGHSH and LQKENI. The CDR3 spells CASSRETRSAFGGRTDTQYF. The CDR3 DNA is TGTGCCAGCTCACGGGAGACAAGGTCGGCATTCGGGGGCCGCACAGATACGCAGTATTTT. The variable domain in full, completed from reference TRBV18 and TRBJ2-3, reads NAGVMQNPRHLVRRRGQEARLRCSPMKGHSHVYWYRQLPEEGLKFMVYLQKENIIDESGMPKERFSAEFPKEGPSILRIQQVVRGDSAAYFCASSRETRSAFGGRTDTQYFGPGTRLTVL.

This clone turned up a few times. The chain links TRBV9 to TRBJ2-5, with TRBD2 identical over 7 bases. The CDR3 spans 13 residues. The V segment lost 0 bases and the J segment 5 bases; nucleotides outside the gene matches: 1. Per germline, CDR1 SGDLS and CDR2 YYNGEE. Here the CDR3 reads CASSVGAGETQYF. Here the CDR3 DNA reads TGTGCCAGCAGCGTAGGAGCGGGGGAGACCCAGTACTTC.

The CDR3 protein is CASSVGPPGDEQYF. CDR3 nucleotide sequence: TGTGCCAGCAGCGTAGGACCGCCGGGTGACGAGCAGTACTTC. The chain combines TRBV9 with TRBJ2-7; D unclear. Between the trimmed V and J ends, which lost 0 bases and 5 bases, there was a span of 12 bases. This CDR3 is 14 amino acids long. Germline-derived CDR1 and CDR2 are SGDLS and YYNGEE.